Included here is one TCR beta chain sequence, with context. Its cognate antigen is unknown. The data are from a study of cytomegalovirus exposure and HLA in healthy donors. This CDR3 is built from 15 residues. Germline assignment: CDR1 SGHTA and CDR2 FQGTGA. The study, taken as a whole, reports: Per a prior analysis, the majority of TCR beta V segments were productive roughly 87% or roughly 30% of the time. There were some public TCRs occurring in many donors, but most TCR sequences were rare. The study flagged approximately 180 TCR beta chains as cytomegalovirus-associated.

Primers for the PCR totalled 60 Vbeta and 13 Jbeta. Libraries were prepared by immunoSEQ multiplex PCR; TCRdb keeps only in-frame clonotypes and omits some of them. Of tens of thousands of clones in the sample, around 76% were seen once. Healthy donors of bone marrow made up the group. The sample taken for sequencing was PBMCs. The chain couples TRBV7-3 to TRBJ2-5, with TRBD1 identical over 10 bases. TRBJ2-7 matches the DNA end more closely, so the J call is doubtful. The origin of this receptor is a man aged 40-55 years in good health and CMV-seronegative. In DNA form, the CDR3 reads TGTGCCAGCAGCCCAGGCGGGACAGGGGCCTACGAGCAGTACTTC. Its protein product is CASSPGGTGAYEQYF.